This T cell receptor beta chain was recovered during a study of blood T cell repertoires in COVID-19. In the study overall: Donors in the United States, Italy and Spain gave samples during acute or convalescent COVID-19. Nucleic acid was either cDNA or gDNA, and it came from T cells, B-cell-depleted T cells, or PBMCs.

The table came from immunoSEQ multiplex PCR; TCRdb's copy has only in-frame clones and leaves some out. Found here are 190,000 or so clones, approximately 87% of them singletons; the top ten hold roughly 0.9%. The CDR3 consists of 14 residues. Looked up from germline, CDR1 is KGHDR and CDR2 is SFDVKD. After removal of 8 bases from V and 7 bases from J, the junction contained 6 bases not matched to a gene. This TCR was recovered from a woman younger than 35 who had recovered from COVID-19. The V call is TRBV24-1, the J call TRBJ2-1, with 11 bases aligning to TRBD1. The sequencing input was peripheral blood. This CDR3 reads CATIGQGARNEQFF. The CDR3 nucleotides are TGTGCCACCATCGGACAGGGGGCAAGAAATGAGCAGTTCTTC.